The 32 T cell receptor beta chains below come from one sample, sequenced in a study of T cell responses to AZD1222 COVID-19 vaccine. Generated by immunoSEQ multiplex PCR, the TCRdb table keeps only in-frame clones and is missing some. The repertoire holds fewer than 180,000 clones, with 90% as singletons. Sequenced here: peripheral blood, sampled 28 days after the second AZD1222 dose. The receptors stem from an adult who received the AZD1222 COVID-19 vaccine.

This chain uses TRBV24-1 with TRBJ2-2; TRBD1 matches 8 bases. V was pared by 5 bases and J by 0 bases, with 4 bases of the junction left unmatched. The germline gives CDR1 KGHDR, CDR2 SFDVKD. The length of the CDR3 is 16 residues. The CDR3 here is CATSGRTGPNTGELFF. The DNA of the CDR3 is TGTGCCACCAGTGGGAGGACAGGGCCGAACACCGGGGAGCTGTTTTTT.

The CDR3 nucleotides are TGTGCCAGCAGCTTAATCCGGGGGAACACTGAAGCTTTCTTT. Translation: CASSLIRGNTEAFF. This rearrangement joins TRBV11-2 to TRBJ1-1; D gene unclear. The CDR3 extends over 14 amino acids. V was clipped by 2 bases and J by 1 base, with 8 bases between them. The germline gives CDR1 SGHAT, CDR2 FQNNGV.

This chain uses TRBV3-1 (or the pseudogene TRBV3-2) with TRBJ2-1, with 8 bases fitting TRBD2. V lost 0 bases, J lost 3 bases, and 7 bases stayed unmatched. Germline assignment: CDR1 LGHDT and CDR2 YNNKEL (reference sequence). The CDR3 is made up of 17 amino acids. Written as DNA, the CDR3 is TGTGCCAGCAGCCAAGATGTCTTAGCGGGGAGCTACAATGAGCAGTTCTTC. Its protein product is CASSQDVLAGSYNEQFF.

This chain uses TRBV28 with TRBJ1-1, with D perhaps matching TRBD1 (5 bases). Trimming stripped 7 bases from V and 5 bases from J, with 23 bases between. CDR1 and CDR2 from the germline V gene are MDHEN and SYDVKM. The CDR3 extends over 16 amino acids. As DNA, the CDR3 is TGTGCCAGCATCCCCCCGGTAGGGGTAAGAGAAACTGAAGCTTTCTTT. Protein sequence: CASIPPVGVRETEAFF.

The V call is TRBV18, the J call TRBJ2-3, with a tentative D call TRBD1 (6 bases). V shed 6 bases and J shed 5 bases, with 15 bases lying between them. Germline CDR1 KGHSH, CDR2 LQKENI. The CDR3 has 14 amino acids. CDR3 region: CASSQQGTVDTQYF. The CDR3 DNA follows: TGTGCCAGCTCCCAACAGGGAACGGTAGATACGCAGTATTTT.

The chain employs TRBV14 and TRBJ2-7; D might be TRBD1 (5 bases). Looked up from germline, CDR1 is SGHDN and CDR2 is FVKESK. V dropped 3 bases and J dropped 4 bases, with 16 bases sitting between them. The CDR3 spans 15 residues. Here the CDR3 DNA reads TGTGCCAGCAGCCAGTCAACAGGTTTCGCGTACGAGCAGTACTTC. This encodes CASSQSTGFAYEQYF. The whole variable domain, filled in from reference TRBV14 and TRBJ2-7, reads EAGVTQFPSHSVIEKGQTVTLRCDPISGHDNLYWYRRVMGKEIKFLLHFVKESKQDESGMPNNRFLAERTGGTYSTLKVQPAELEDSGVYFCASSQSTGFAYEQYFGPGTRLTVT.

This chain joins TRBV27 and TRBJ1-2; no firm D call. The CDR3 runs 15 residues. Germline CDR1 and CDR2: MNHEY and SMNVEV (reference sequence). Between the trimmed V and J ends, which lost 4 bases and 8 bases, there was a span of 20 bases. The CDR3 sequence: CASSSRTVPASGYTF. The CDR3 DNA reads TGTGCCAGCAGTTCCCGGACGGTCCCGGCGTCGGGCTACACCTTC.

The chain is built from TRBV27 and TRBJ1-5; TRBD1 might be the D (6 bases). This CDR3 has 16 residues. V dropped 2 bases and J dropped 6 bases, with 17 bases sitting between them. Germline CDR1 and CDR2: MNHEY and SMNVEV (reference sequence). Written as DNA, the CDR3 is TGTGCCAGCAGTTTAGAGGGTACAGGGATGGGTCAGCCCCAGCATTTT. Protein product: CASSLEGTGMGQPQHF.

V is TRBV6-5 and J is TRBJ1-4; TRBD1 matches at 7 bases. Germline V gene lookup returns CDR1 MNHEY and CDR2 SVGAGI. V gave up 6 bases and J gave up 2 bases; unmatched junction bases: 6. The CDR3 runs 15 residues. The CDR3 DNA follows: TGTGCCAGCAGCCGACAGGGAGGCACTAATGAAAAACTGTTTTTT. Its translation is CASSRQGGTNEKLFF.

V gene TRBV10-3 combines with J gene TRBJ2-5; 12 bases are shared with TRBD2. CDR1 and CDR2 (germline): ENHRY, SYGVKD. This CDR3 has 21 residues. Losses at the gene ends were 2 bases for V and 5 bases for J; bases not matched to a gene: 21. The CDR3 loop is CAISEPQQGGASGRARETQYF. CDR3 coding DNA: TGTGCCATCAGTGAGCCTCAACAGGGGGGGGCTAGCGGGAGGGCCCGTGAGACCCAGTACTTC.

The rearrangement uses TRBV19 and TRBJ2-3; possibly TRBD1 for D (5 bases). CDR1 is LNHDA and CDR2 is SQIVND in the germline V gene (reference sequence). This CDR3 spans 18 amino acids. V lost 4 bases and J lost 4, with 24 bases in between. The CDR3 region has the DNA TGTGCCAGTAGTAAATCAGGGCAAAGGACGGGTGGATCAGATACGCAGTATTTT. Amino acid sequence: CASSKSGQRTGGSDTQYF.

This rearrangement joins TRBV27 to TRBJ1-2, with a possible D match to TRBD1 (5 bases). With 6 bases removed from V and 2 bases from J, the gap between germline ends came to 16 bases. The CDR3 is 15 residues long. Per germline, CDR1 MNHEY and CDR2 SMNVEV (reference sequence). As DNA, the CDR3 is TGTGCCAGCAGGGGAACGGGACCGAAAAACTATGGCTACACCTTC. Translated: CASRGTGPKNYGYTF.

This clone was counted only a few times. The chain carries TRBV15 and TRBJ2-1; no firm D call. Deletions cut 0 bases from V and 8 bases from J, with 11 bases between. Germline V gene sequence: CDR1 LNHNV, CDR2 YYDKDF (reference sequence). This CDR3 is built from 14 residues. The CDR3 protein is CATSREGSEYEQFF. CDR3 DNA: TGTGCCACCAGCAGAGAAGGTTCCGAGTATGAGCAGTTCTTC.

CDR3 amino acids: CASRPGTGNPYEQYF. The CDR3 DNA reads as TGTGCCAGCAGACCCGGGACAGGGAATCCCTACGAGCAGTACTTC. V and J are TRBV5-4 and TRBJ2-7; TRBD1 matches 9 bases. The CDR3 totals 15 residues. J lost 2 bases, V lost 5 bases, and 8 bases had no gene match. Germline CDR1 SGHNT, CDR2 YYREEE (reference sequence). The entire variable domain, with the rest obtained from reference TRBV5-4 and TRBJ2-7, is as follows: ETGVTQSPTHLIKTRGQQVTLRCSSQSGHNTVSWYQQALGQGPQFIFQYYREEENGRGNFPPRFSGLQFPNYSSELNVNALELDDSALYLCASRPGTGNPYEQYFGPGTRLTVT.

This clone was seen more than once but under ten times. The V call is TRBV5-7, the J call TRBJ1-2; 8 bases match TRBD1. TRBV5-7 is an open reading frame whose function is uncertain. The CDR3 sequence is 14 residues long. The trim removed 1 base at V and 4 bases at J, leaving 3 bases unmatched. The CDR3 loop reads CASSLPGGIYGYTF. The CDR3, as DNA: TGTGCCAGCAGCTTGCCAGGGGGCATCTATGGCTACACCTTC.

This sequence joins TRBV7-6 and TRBJ2-7, with 15 bases identical to TRBD2. This CDR3 has 14 residues. V was pared by 5 bases and J by 7 bases, with 3 bases of the junction left unmatched. CDR1 SGHVS and CDR2 FNYEAQ come from the germline V gene. The CDR3 coding sequence is TGTGCCAGCAGCACCGGACTAGCGGGAGGGGAGCAGTACTTC. It encodes CASSTGLAGGEQYF. Combining the CDR3 with reference TRBV7-6 and TRBJ2-7 gives the whole variable domain GAGVSQSPRYKVTKRGQDVALRCDPISGHVSLYWYRQALGQGPEFLTYFNYEAQQDKSGLPNDRFSAERPEGSISTLTIQRTEQRDSAMYRCASSTGLAGGEQYFGPGTRLTVT.

J is TRBJ2-1 and V is TRBV11-2; D is ambiguous. Trimming pared 0 bases from V and 3 bases from J, leaving 9 bases between. Germline assignment: CDR1 SGHAT and CDR2 FQNNGV. The CDR3 totals 15 residues. This CDR3 is CASSLDSSFYNEQFF. CDR3 in DNA: TGTGCCAGCAGCTTAGATTCCAGCTTCTACAATGAGCAGTTCTTC.

The CDR3 coding sequence is TGTGCCAGCAGCCAAGGTCAGGCGGGAGGGACCGGCGAGCAGTACTTC. Its translation is CASSQGQAGGTGEQYF. The rearrangement links TRBV3-1 (or the pseudogene TRBV3-2) to TRBJ2-7; 9 bases map to TRBD2. The CDR3 totals 16 residues. Looked up from germline, CDR1 is LGHDT and CDR2 is YNNKEL (reference sequence). Trimming cost V 1 base and J 6 bases; bases outside gene matches: 10.

The V gene is TRBV30, the J gene TRBJ2-7, with D possibly being TRBD2 (5 bases). This CDR3 comprises 12 residues. V lost 0 bases and J 6 bases, leaving 9 bases between the germline ends. CDR1 is GTSNPN, CDR2 SVGIG, per germline (reference sequence). CDR3 sequence: CAWSVLGSEQYF. The DNA of the CDR3 is TGTGCCTGGAGTGTACTTGGGAGCGAGCAGTACTTC.

The chain combines TRBV18 with TRBJ2-2, with 7 bases fitting TRBD1. The CDR3 is made up of 16 amino acids. V gave up 5 bases and J gave up 1 base; unmatched junction bases: 7. Germline values: CDR1 KGHSH, CDR2 LQKENI. CDR3: CASSSDGTVNTGELFF. The CDR3 DNA is TGTGCCAGCTCATCTGACGGGACAGTGAACACCGGGGAGCTGTTTTTT.

This clone showed up just once. The chain combines TRBV6-5 with TRBJ2-7; the D is unclear. This CDR3 region has 13 residues. Germline V CDR1 and CDR2: MNHEY, SVGAGI. V gave up 2 bases and J gave up 1 base, with 6 bases separating them. The CDR3 here is CASSYGPSYEQYF. CDR3 DNA sequence: TGTGCCAGCAGTTACGGTCCATCCTACGAGCAGTACTTC.

The chain links TRBV4-1 to TRBJ2-1; no definite D call. V lost 0 bases to trimming and J lost 5 bases, with 11 bases between them. This CDR3 has 15 amino acids. In germline, CDR1 is MGHRA, CDR2 YSYEKL. This CDR3 is CASSQDGAKDNEQFF. Here the CDR3 DNA reads TGCGCCAGCAGCCAAGACGGAGCCAAAGACAATGAGCAGTTCTTC.

This clone showed up just once. The V gene is TRBV3-1 (or the pseudogene TRBV3-2), the J gene TRBJ2-4; D may match TRBD1 or TRBD2 (6 bases each). There are 14 residues in the CDR3. CDR1 and CDR2 from the germline V gene are LGHDT and YNNKEL (reference sequence). V gave up 0 bases and J gave up 9 bases, with 12 bases separating them. The CDR3 protein is CASSQEAGEVIQYF. The CDR3 region has the DNA TGTGCCAGCAGCCAAGAGGCAGGGGAGGTCATTCAGTACTTC.

The chain joins TRBV29-1 to TRBJ2-3; D remains ambiguous. The germline CDR1 and CDR2 sequences are SQVTM and ANQGSEA. The germline V and J ends were trimmed by 4 bases and 6 bases, with 20 bases remaining between them. The CDR3 has 15 residues. The CDR3 bases are TGCAGCGTTGCCTCTAACTCGGCTCCCGGGGATACGCAGTATTTT. Translating it yields CSVASNSAPGDTQYF.

This chain links TRBV19 with TRBJ1-2; 8 nucleotides match TRBD1. V shed 7 bases, J shed 2 bases, and the junction held 9 bases outside the gene matches. The CDR3 runs to 15 residues. The germline V gene has CDR1 LNHDA and CDR2 SQIVND (reference sequence). CDR3 residues: CASIGRDRHNYGYTF. The CDR3 DNA follows: TGTGCCAGTATCGGCCGGGACAGGCACAACTATGGCTACACCTTC.

The rearrangement uses TRBV5-6 and TRBJ2-7, with D possibly matching TRBD2 (5 bases). The CDR3 runs 11 residues. The V and J ends lost 4 bases and 6 bases respectively, with 8 bases between them. Germline V gene lookup returns CDR1 SGHDT and CDR2 YYEEEE. CDR3: CASSQGGEQYF. Written as DNA, the CDR3 is TGTGCCAGCAGCCAAGGAGGCGAGCAGTACTTC.

This clone showed up just once. The V call is TRBV5-1, the J call TRBJ1-1; 8 nucleotides line up with TRBD1. The germline gives CDR1 SGHRS, CDR2 YFSETQ. The CDR3 is made up of 17 amino acids. J lost 0 bases, V lost 1 base, and 8 bases had no gene match. CDR3 protein: CASSLTGGGRMNTEAFF. As DNA, the CDR3 is TGCGCCAGCAGCTTGACAGGGGGTGGAAGAATGAACACTGAAGCTTTCTTT.

The J gene is TRBJ1-6, the V gene TRBV12-3 or TRBV12-4; D not certain. This CDR3 has 12 residues. Trimming stripped 3 bases from V and 9 bases from J, with 6 bases between. The CDR3 sequence is CASSLAGSPLHF. The CDR3 nucleotides are TGTGCCAGCAGTTTGGCGGGTTCACCCCTCCACTTT.

The chain uses TRBV19 and TRBJ1-3; D remains unclear. The ends were cut back, 3 bases at V and 0 bases at J, with 9 bases in the middle. The V gene's germline CDR1 is LNHDA and CDR2 SQIVND (reference sequence). This CDR3 comprises 15 residues. CDR3 residues: CASSMVRFSGNTIYF. CDR3 in DNA: TGTGCCAGTAGTATGGTCAGGTTCTCTGGAAACACCATATATTTT.

The genes are TRBV19 and TRBJ1-3, with a possible D match to TRBD1 (5 bases). Trimming removed 1 base from V and 0 bases from J, with 7 bases in between. In germline, CDR1 is LNHDA, CDR2 SQIVND (reference sequence). This CDR3 region has 15 residues. CDR3 protein: CASSIAGTSGNTIYF. CDR3 in DNA: TGTGCCAGTAGTATAGCGGGGACCTCTGGAAACACCATATATTTT.

The chain combines TRBV5-1 with TRBJ1-2; 7 positions agree with TRBD1. The germline gives CDR1 SGHRS, CDR2 YFSETQ. The CDR3 runs 15 residues. Unmatched junction bases numbered 8, after V lost 0 bases and J lost 6 bases. CDR3 coding DNA: TGCGCCAGCAGCTTGGAAGGGGGCGATACGAATGGCTACACCTTC. Encoded protein: CASSLEGGDTNGYTF.

The J gene is TRBJ2-2, the V gene TRBV13; D is unclear. Germline V CDR1 and CDR2: PRHDT, FYEKMQ (reference sequence). Trimming took 5 bases from V and 7 from J, leaving 14 bases between them. This CDR3 has 14 amino acids. Here the CDR3 reads CASSRGPLGGELFF. CDR3 in DNA: TGTGCCAGCAGCCGCGGACCTCTTGGCGGGGAGCTGTTTTTT.